This T cell receptor beta chain was identified in a study of blood T cell repertoires in COVID-19. About the research overall: Researchers got acute and convalescent COVID-19 samples from the United States, Italy and Spain.

CDR3 length: 13 residues. Germline CDR1 is LGHDT and CDR2 is YNNKEL (reference sequence). V lost 2 bases, J lost 7 bases, and 8 bases lay in between. The table came from immunoSEQ multiplex PCR; TCRdb's copy has only in-frame clones and leaves some out. Among 88,000 or so clones listed, about 80% were seen once. This clonotype was sampled from an elderly man with acute or convalescent COVID-19. Sequenced material: peripheral blood. This sequence joins TRBV3-1 (or the pseudogene TRBV3-2) and TRBJ1-4; no definite D call. The CDR3 nucleotides read TGTGCCAGCAGCCAACAAGGGAGTGAAAAACTGTTTTTT. Translated: CASSQQGSEKLFF.